This T cell receptor (beta chain) was recorded in a study of T cells in Graves' hyperthyroidism and ophthalmopathy. Findings of the study overall: In the blood, most expanded thyroid clonotypes above 0.001 appeared as well.

The investigators amplified TCR beta CDR3 regions from RNA transcripts. A first-round RT-PCR of the TCR CDR3 used the HTBI primer set. TCRdb processed the multiplex PCR reads anew with MiXCR; each CDR3 protein has one entry. The data contain about 640,000 distinct CDR3 sequences, about 14% of them singletons. Uncontrolled infections, other autoimmune diseases, pregnancy or lactation led to exclusion of patients. A note on this clonotype: Its cognate antigen is unknown.

Deletions cut 3 bases from V and 0 bases from J, with 11 bases between. The length of the CDR3 is 16 residues. Germline values: CDR1 KGHSH, CDR2 LQKENI. The clonotype comes from a woman in her forties or fifties with Graves' ophthalmopathy. The chain combines TRBV18 with TRBJ1-4; D gene ambiguous. Sequenced: blood. This CDR3 reads CASSPRRGATNEKLFF. CDR3 DNA: TGTGCCAGCTCACCCCGACGGGGAGCAACTAATGAAAAACTGTTTTTT. Variable domain in full (rest from reference TRBV18 and TRBJ1-4): NAGVMQNPRHLVRRRGQEARLRCSPMKGHSHVYWYRQLPEEGLKFMVYLQKENIIDESGMPKERFSAEFPKEGPSILRIQQVVRGDSAAYFCASSPRRGATNEKLFFGSGTQLSVL.